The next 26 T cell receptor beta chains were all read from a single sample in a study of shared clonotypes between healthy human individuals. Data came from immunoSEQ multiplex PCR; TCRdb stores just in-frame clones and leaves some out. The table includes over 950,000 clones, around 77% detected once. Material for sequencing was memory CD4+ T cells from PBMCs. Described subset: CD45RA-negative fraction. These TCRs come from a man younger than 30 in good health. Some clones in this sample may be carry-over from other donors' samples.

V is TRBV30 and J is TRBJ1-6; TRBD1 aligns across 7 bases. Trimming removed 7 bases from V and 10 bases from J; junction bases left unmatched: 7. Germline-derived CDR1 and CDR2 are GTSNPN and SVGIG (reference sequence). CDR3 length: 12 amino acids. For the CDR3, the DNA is TGTGCCTCAGCCGGGACAGAATCACCCCTCCACTTT. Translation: CASAGTESPLHF.

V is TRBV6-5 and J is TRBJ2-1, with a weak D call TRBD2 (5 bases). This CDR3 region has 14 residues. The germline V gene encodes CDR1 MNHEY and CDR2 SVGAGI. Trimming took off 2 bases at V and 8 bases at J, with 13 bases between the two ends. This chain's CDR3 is CASSYGSRTDEQFF. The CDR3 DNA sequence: TGTGCCAGCAGTTACGGGTCTAGGACTGATGAGCAGTTCTTC.

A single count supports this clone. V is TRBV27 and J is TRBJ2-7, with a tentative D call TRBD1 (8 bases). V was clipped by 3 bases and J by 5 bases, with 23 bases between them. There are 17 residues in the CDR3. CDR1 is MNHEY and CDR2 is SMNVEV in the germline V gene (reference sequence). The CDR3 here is CASSLGNDRGGRDEQYF. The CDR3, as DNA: TGTGCCAGCAGTTTGGGAAATGACAGGGGAGGGAGGGACGAGCAGTACTTC.

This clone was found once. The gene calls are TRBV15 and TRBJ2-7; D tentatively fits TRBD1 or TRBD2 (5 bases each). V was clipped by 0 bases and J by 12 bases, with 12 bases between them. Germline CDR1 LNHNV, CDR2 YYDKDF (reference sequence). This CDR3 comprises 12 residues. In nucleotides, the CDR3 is TGTGCCACCAGCAGAGATCGGGCAGGGAGGTACTTC. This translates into CATSRDRAGRYF.

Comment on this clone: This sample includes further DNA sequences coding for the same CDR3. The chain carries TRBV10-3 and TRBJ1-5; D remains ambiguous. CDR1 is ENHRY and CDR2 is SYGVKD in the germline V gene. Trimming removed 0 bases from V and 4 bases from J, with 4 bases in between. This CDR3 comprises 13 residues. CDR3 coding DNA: TGTGCCATCAGTGAGTCCGGAAATCAGCCCCAGCATTTT. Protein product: CAISESGNQPQHF.

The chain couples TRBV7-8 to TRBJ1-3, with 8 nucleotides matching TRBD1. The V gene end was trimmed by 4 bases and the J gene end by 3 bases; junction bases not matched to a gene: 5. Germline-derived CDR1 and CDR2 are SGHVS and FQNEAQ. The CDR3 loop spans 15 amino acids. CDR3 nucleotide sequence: TGTGCCAGCAGCTCGGCAGGGGGCGGTGGAAACACCATATATTTT. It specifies CASSSAGGGGNTIYF.

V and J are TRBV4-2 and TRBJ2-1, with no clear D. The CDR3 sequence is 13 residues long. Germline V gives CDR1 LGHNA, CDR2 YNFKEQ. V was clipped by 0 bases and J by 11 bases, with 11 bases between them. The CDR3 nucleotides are TGTGCCAGCAGCCAAGAGGGAAGTAGCAAGCAGTTCTTC. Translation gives CASSQEGSSKQFF.

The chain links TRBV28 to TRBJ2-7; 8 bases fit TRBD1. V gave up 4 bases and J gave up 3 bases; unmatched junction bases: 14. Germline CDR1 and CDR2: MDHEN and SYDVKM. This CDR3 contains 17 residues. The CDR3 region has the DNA TGTGCCAGCAGTTCAGGACAGGGTGGACCTTCGGACTACGAGCAGTACTTC. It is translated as CASSSGQGGPSDYEQYF.

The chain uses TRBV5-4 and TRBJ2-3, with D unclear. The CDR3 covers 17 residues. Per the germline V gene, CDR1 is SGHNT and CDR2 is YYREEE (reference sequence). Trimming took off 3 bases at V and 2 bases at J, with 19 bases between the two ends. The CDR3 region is CASSSWGSHSVTDTQYF. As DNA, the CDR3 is TGTGCCAGCAGCTCCTGGGGTTCCCACTCGGTCACAGATACGCAGTATTTT.

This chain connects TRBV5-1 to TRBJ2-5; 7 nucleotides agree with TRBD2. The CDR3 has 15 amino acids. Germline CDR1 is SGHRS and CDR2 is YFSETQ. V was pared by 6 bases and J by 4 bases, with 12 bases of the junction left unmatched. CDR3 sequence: CASTQFQGGGETQYF. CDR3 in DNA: TGCGCCAGCACTCAATTTCAGGGCGGGGGAGAGACCCAGTACTTC.

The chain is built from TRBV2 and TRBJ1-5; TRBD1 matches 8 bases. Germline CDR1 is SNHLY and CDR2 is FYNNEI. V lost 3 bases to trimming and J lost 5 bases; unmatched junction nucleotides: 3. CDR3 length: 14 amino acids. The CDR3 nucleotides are TGTGCCAGCAGTGACAGGGGGCGGCATCAGCCCCAGCATTTT. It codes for CASSDRGRHQPQHF.

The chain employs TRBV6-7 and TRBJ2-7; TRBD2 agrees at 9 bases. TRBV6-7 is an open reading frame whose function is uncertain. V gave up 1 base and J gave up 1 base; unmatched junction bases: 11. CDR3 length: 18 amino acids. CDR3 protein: CASSYFLGLTSGSYEQYF. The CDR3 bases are TGTGCCAGCAGTTACTTCCTAGGATTGACTAGCGGTTCCTACGAGCAGTACTTC.

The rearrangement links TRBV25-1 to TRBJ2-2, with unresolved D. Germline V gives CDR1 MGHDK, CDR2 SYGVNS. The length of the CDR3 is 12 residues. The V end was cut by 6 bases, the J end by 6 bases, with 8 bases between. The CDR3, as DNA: TGTGCCAGCAGATTCCCGGCCGGGGAGCTGTTTTTT. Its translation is CASRFPAGELFF.

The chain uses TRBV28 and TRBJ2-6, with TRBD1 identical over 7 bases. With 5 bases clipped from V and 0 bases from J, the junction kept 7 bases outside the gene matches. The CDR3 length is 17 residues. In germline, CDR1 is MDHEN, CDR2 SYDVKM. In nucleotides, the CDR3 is TGTGCCAGCAGTGGGGGACAGCTCCTCTCTGGGGCCAACGTCCTGACTTTC. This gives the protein CASSGGQLLSGANVLTF.

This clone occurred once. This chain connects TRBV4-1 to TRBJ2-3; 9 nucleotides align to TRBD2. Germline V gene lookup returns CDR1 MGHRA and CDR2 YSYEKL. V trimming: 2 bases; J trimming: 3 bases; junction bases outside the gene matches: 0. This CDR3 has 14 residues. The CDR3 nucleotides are TGCGCCAGCAGCCAACTAGCGGGAACAGATACGCAGTATTTT. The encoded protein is CASSQLAGTDTQYF.

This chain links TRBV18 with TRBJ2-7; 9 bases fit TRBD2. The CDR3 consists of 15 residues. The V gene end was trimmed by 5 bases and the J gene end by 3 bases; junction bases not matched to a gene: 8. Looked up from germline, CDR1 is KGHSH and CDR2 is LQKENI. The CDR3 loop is CASSSTSGMGYEQYF. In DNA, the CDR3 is TGTGCCAGCTCATCGACTAGCGGAATGGGCTACGAGCAGTACTTC.

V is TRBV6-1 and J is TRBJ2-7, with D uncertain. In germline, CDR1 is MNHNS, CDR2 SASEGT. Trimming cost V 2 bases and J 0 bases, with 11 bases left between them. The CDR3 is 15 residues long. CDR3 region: CASSEFPAASYEQYF. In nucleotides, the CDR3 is TGTGCCAGCAGTGAATTCCCGGCGGCCTCCTACGAGCAGTACTTC.

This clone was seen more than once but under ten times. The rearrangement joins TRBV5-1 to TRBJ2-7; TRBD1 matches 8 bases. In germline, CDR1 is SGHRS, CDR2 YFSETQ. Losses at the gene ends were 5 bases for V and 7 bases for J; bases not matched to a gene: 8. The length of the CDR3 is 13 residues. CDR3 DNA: TGCGCCAGCAGTAACCAGGGGGCGAGTGAGCAGTACTTC. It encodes CASSNQGASEQYF.

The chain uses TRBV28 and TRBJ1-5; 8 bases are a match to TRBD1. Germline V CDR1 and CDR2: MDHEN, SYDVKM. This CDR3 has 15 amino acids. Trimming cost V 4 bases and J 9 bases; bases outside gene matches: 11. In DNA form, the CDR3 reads TGTGCCAGCAGTTACGGGGACAGGCAAACTAGGCCCCAGCATTTT. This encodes CASSYGDRQTRPQHF.

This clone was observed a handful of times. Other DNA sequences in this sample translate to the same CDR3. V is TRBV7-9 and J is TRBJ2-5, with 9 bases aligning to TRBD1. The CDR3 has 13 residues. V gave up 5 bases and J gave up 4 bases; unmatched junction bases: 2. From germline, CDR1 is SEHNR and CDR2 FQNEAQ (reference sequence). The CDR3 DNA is TGTGCCAGCAGCCTGACAGGGGGAGAGACCCAGTACTTC. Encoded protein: CASSLTGGETQYF. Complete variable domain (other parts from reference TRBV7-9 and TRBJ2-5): DTGVSQNPRHKITKRGQNVTFRCDPISEHNRLYWYRQTLGQGPEFLTYFQNEAQLEKSRLLSDRFSAERPKGSFSTLEIQRTEQGDSAMYLCASSLTGGETQYFGPGTRLLVL.

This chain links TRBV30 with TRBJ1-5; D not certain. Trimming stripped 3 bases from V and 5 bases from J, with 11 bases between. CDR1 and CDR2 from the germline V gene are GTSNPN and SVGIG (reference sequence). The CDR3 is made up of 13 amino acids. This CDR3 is CAWSLERDQPQHF. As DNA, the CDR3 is TGTGCCTGGAGCCTCGAGCGGGATCAGCCCCAGCATTTT.

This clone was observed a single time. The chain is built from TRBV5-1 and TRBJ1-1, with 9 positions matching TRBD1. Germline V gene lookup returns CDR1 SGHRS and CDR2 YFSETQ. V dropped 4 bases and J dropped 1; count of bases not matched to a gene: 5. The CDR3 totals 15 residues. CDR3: CASSRSGQGNTEAFF. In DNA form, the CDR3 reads TGCGCCAGCAGCCGATCGGGACAGGGGAACACTGAAGCTTTCTTT. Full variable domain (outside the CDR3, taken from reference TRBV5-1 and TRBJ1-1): KAGVTQTPRYLIKTRGQQVTLSCSPISGHRSVSWYQQTPGQGLQFLFEYFSETQRNKGNFPGRFSGRQFSNSRSEMNVSTLELGDSALYLCASSRSGQGNTEAFFGQGTRLTVV.

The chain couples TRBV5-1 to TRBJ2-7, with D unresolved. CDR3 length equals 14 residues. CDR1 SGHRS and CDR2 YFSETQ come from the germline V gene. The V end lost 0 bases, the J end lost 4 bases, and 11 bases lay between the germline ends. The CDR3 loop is CASSLDVVPYEQYF. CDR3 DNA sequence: TGCGCCAGCAGCTTGGATGTAGTACCTTACGAGCAGTACTTC.

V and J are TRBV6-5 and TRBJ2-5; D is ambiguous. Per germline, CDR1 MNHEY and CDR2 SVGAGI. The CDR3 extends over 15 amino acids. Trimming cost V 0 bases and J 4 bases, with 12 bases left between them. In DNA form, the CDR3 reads TGTGCCAGCAGTTACTCGACGGTGCCTGGAGAGACCCAGTACTTC. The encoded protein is CASSYSTVPGETQYF.

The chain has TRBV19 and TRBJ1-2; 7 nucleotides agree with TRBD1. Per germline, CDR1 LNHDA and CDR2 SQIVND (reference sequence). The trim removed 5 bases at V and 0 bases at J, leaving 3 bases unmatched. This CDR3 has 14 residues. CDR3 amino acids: CASSAGQSNYGYTF. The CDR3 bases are TGTGCCAGTAGTGCGGGACAGTCTAACTATGGCTACACCTTC.

DNA of the CDR3: TGTGCCAGCAGCACCCAGACAGGGAGGCAGTTCTTC. This encodes CASSTQTGRQFF. The V gene is TRBV7-2, the J gene TRBJ2-1, with 7 nucleotides matching TRBD1. V shed 5 bases, J shed 12 bases, and the junction held 7 bases outside the gene matches. The CDR3 extends over 12 amino acids. Looked up from germline, CDR1 is SGHTA and CDR2 is FQGNSA.